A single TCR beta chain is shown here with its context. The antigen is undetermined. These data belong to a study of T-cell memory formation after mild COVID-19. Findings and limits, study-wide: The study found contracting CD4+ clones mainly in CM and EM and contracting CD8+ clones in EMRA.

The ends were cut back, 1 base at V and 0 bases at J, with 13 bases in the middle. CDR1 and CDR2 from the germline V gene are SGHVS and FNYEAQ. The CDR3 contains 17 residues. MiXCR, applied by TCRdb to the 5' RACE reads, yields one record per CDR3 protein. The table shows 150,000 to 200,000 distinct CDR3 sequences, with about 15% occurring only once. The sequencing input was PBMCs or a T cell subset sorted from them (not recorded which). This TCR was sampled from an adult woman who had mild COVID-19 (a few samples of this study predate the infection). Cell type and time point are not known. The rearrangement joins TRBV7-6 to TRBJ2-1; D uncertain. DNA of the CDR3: TGTGCCAGCAGCTTAGGAGTGTCTTGGAGCTCCTACAATGAGCAGTTCTTC. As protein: CASSLGVSWSSYNEQFF.